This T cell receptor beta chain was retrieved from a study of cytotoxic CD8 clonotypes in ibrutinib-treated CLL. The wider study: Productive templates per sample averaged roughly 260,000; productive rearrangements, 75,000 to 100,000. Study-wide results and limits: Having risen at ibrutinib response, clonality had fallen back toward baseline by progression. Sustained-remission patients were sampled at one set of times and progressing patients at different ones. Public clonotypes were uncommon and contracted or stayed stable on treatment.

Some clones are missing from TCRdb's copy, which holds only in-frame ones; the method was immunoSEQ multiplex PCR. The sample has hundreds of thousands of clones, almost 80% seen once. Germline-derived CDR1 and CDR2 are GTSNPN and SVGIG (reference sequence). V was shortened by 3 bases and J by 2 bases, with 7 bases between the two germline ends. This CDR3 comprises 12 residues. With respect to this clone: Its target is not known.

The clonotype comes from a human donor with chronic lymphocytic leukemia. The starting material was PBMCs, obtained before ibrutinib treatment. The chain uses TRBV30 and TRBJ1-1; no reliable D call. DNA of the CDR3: TGTGCCTGGAGAAACCTAAACACTGAAGCTTTCTTT. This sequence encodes CAWRNLNTEAFF.